What follows are 28 T cell receptor beta chains derived from one specimen sequenced in a study of vaccination and CD4 T cells after COVID-19. Cultured CD4+ T cell DNA underwent sequencing with the Oncomine TCR Beta short-read assay. One entry per CDR3 protein results from TCRdb running MiXCR on the PCR reads. The sample carries 15,000 to 20,000 distinct CDR3 sequences, approximately 58% recorded once. The treatment denotes: roughly 11-day PBMC culture with coronavirus spike peptide pools or control peptides (ViraFEST assay). Their specific antigens are unknown. Sequenced material: CD4+ T cells from blood, cultured in vitro, taken after SARS-CoV-2 vaccination. These receptors originate from a human donor who had recovered from COVID-19.

This clonotype showed up just once. This rearrangement joins TRBV6-5 to TRBJ1-1, with D hard to call. Germline V gene sequence: CDR1 MNHEY, CDR2 SVGAGI. V lost 0 bases and J 9 bases, leaving 8 bases between the germline ends. The CDR3 covers 12 residues. The CDR3 DNA is TGTGCCAGCAGTTACTCGGACCGGAAAGCTTTCTTT. Its protein is CASSYSDRKAFF.

The rearrangement links TRBV6-5 to TRBJ2-7, with TRBD1 matching over 7 bases. Trimming took 2 bases from V and 2 from J; bases not matched to a gene: 6. This CDR3 comprises 15 residues. Germline lookup yields CDR1 MNHEY and CDR2 SVGAGI. The CDR3 DNA reads TGTGCCAGCAGTTACGGACAGGCGCCTACCTACGAGCAGTACTTC. It specifies CASSYGQAPTYEQYF.

The chain couples TRBV7-9 to TRBJ1-1, with no clear D. The CDR3 runs 14 residues. Germline CDR1 reads SEHNR; CDR2 reads FQNEAQ (reference sequence). The V end lost 2 bases, the J end lost 1 base, and 8 bases lay between the germline ends. The chain's CDR3 is CASSLYMENTEAFF. The CDR3 nucleotides are TGTGCCAGCAGCTTATATATGGAGAACACTGAAGCTTTCTTT.

The chain employs TRBV5-1 and TRBJ2-3; 11 bases match TRBD2. Unmatched junction bases numbered 4, after V lost 4 bases and J lost 6 bases. Germline V gene sequence: CDR1 SGHRS, CDR2 YFSETQ. The CDR3 spans 14 residues. CDR3 residues: CASSLAGGGDTQYF. CDR3 in DNA: TGCGCCAGCAGCCTAGCGGGAGGAGGTGATACGCAGTATTTT.

V gene TRBV5-5 combines with J gene TRBJ1-1; 8 nucleotides match TRBD1. The CDR3 length is 15 residues. The germline V gene has CDR1 SGHKS and CDR2 YYEKEE (reference sequence). Losses at the gene ends were 0 bases for V and 1 base for J; bases not matched to a gene: 2. In DNA form, the CDR3 reads TGTGCCAGCAGCTTGGTCGGACAGGGGAACACTGAAGCTTTCTTT. The encoded protein is CASSLVGQGNTEAFF.

The chain recombines TRBV28 with TRBJ2-2; the match to TRBD2 covers 8 bases. Looked up from germline, CDR1 is MDHEN and CDR2 is SYDVKM. The CDR3 contains 13 residues. The CDR3 spells CAITSGNTGELFF. CDR3 DNA: TGTGCAATCACTAGCGGGAACACCGGGGAGCTGTTTTTT.

The J gene is TRBJ2-2, the V gene TRBV5-1, with D possibly TRBD2 on 5 matching bases. This CDR3 contains 15 residues. The V gene lost 1 base and the J gene lost 5 bases, with 12 bases spanning the gap. Germline CDR1 reads SGHRS; CDR2 reads YFSETQ. The CDR3 region is CASSLSSSLTGELFF. The CDR3 DNA reads TGCGCCAGCAGCTTGTCCTCTAGCCTAACCGGGGAGCTGTTTTTT.

The chain employs TRBV20-1 and TRBJ2-5; D is perhaps TRBD2 (5 bases). Germline-derived CDR1 and CDR2 are DFQATT and SNEGSKA (reference sequence). V dropped 2 bases and J dropped 5 bases, with 12 bases sitting between them. This CDR3 contains 13 residues. The CDR3 sequence is CSARRGRVETQYF. CDR3 DNA: TGCAGTGCTAGACGAGGGCGTGTTGAGACCCAGTACTTC.

The CDR3 region is CASSYSMQGTGGYFSPLHF. Written as DNA, the CDR3 is TGTGCCAGCAGTTACTCGATGCAGGGGACAGGGGGCTATTTTTCACCCCTCCACTTT. This chain links TRBV6-5 with TRBJ1-6; 12 bases are shared with TRBD1. The CDR3 contains 19 residues. After removal of 0 bases from V and 9 bases from J, the junction contained 12 bases not matched to a gene. The germline CDR1 and CDR2 sequences are MNHEY and SVGAGI.

This clonotype was picked up a small number of times. V usage is TRBV5-1 and J usage is TRBJ1-1; maybe TRBD1 (5 bases). There are 13 residues in the CDR3. Germline V lookup: CDR1 SGHRS, CDR2 YFSETQ. V was shortened by 1 base and J by 5 bases, with 9 bases between the two germline ends. The chain's CDR3 is CASSLSQGTEAFF. The CDR3, as DNA: TGCGCCAGCAGCTTGTCGCAGGGAACTGAAGCTTTCTTT.

This chain links TRBV15 with TRBJ1-5, with TRBD1 as a possible D gene (5 bases). The V gene's germline CDR1 is LNHNV and CDR2 YYDKDF (reference sequence). Trimming took 0 bases from V and 5 from J, leaving 5 bases between them. The CDR3 has 13 residues. The CDR3 bases are TGTGCCACCAGCAGAGAGGGGGATCAGCCCCAGCATTTT. This translates into CATSREGDQPQHF.

The V call is TRBV20-1, the J call TRBJ2-1; TRBD2 matches at 14 bases. The CDR3 has 16 residues. Trimming removed 7 bases from V and 9 bases from J; junction bases left unmatched: 14. In germline, CDR1 is DFQATT, CDR2 SNEGSKA (reference sequence). CDR3 bases: TGCAGTGGCCAGATTCCGGGACTAGCGGGAGCGGGTGAGCAGTTCTTC. This gives the protein CSGQIPGLAGAGEQFF.

V is TRBV7-9 and J is TRBJ2-1; tentative D call: TRBD2 (7 bases). Germline CDR1 SEHNR, CDR2 FQNEAQ (reference sequence). V lost 0 bases, J lost 7 bases, and 10 bases lay in between. The CDR3 has 14 residues. The CDR3 sequence is CASSLAGGRNEQFF. CDR3 sequence (DNA): TGTGCCAGCAGCTTAGCGGGGGGGCGGAATGAGCAGTTCTTC.

In this sample, this clonotype turned up a few times. The V call is TRBV19, the J call TRBJ2-7; 9 bases fit TRBD1. The CDR3 has 14 amino acids. Unmatched junction bases numbered 3, after V lost 3 bases and J lost 3 bases. Germline CDR1 reads LNHDA; CDR2 reads SQIVND (reference sequence). CDR3 nucleotides: TGTGCCAGTAGTATGGGGACAGGGAGCTACGAGCAGTACTTC. This sequence encodes CASSMGTGSYEQYF. Full variable domain (remainder filled in from reference TRBV19 and TRBJ2-7): DGGITQSPKYLFRKEGQNVTLSCEQNLNHDAMYWYRQDPGQGLRLIYYSQIVNDFQKGDIAEGYSVSREKKESFPLTVTSAQKNPTAFYLCASSMGTGSYEQYFGPGTRLTVT.

The chain employs TRBV18 and TRBJ1-5; D is undetermined. The V end was cut by 5 bases, the J end by 7 bases, with 12 bases between. CDR3 length: 13 amino acids. Germline V gene lookup returns CDR1 KGHSH and CDR2 LQKENI. The CDR3 DNA is TGTGCCAGCTCAACCGATCAGGACCAGCCCCAGCATTTT. Translation: CASSTDQDQPQHF.

This clonotype has just a few counts. Here the CDR3 DNA reads TGTGCCAGCAGCTCCGGACTAGCGGGGACGGGTGAGCAGTTCTTC. Residues: CASSSGLAGTGEQFF. The chain combines TRBV7-7 with TRBJ2-1, with TRBD2 identical over 12 bases. The length of the CDR3 is 15 residues. In germline, CDR1 is SSHAT, CDR2 FNYEAQ (reference sequence). V lost 4 bases to trimming and J lost 9 bases; unmatched junction nucleotides: 7.

This clonotype was found a few times. The V and J genes are TRBV24-1 and TRBJ2-3; D is uncertain. Germline CDR1 reads KGHDR; CDR2 reads SFDVKD. The CDR3 loop spans 12 amino acids. Trimming took 3 bases from V and 4 from J, leaving 4 bases between them. CDR3 amino acids: CATSDIPDTQYF. The CDR3 coding sequence is TGTGCCACCAGTGATATCCCAGATACGCAGTATTTT.

This clonotype showed up just a few times. The gene calls are TRBV20-1 and TRBJ1-3; TRBD1 might be the D (5 bases). The V and J ends lost 3 bases and 7 bases respectively, with 13 bases between them. Germline CDR1 DFQATT, CDR2 SNEGSKA (reference sequence). The CDR3 sequence is 13 residues long. The CDR3 DNA reads TGCAGTGCTAGTCCGTCCTGGGGGAACACCATATATTTT. Its translation is CSASPSWGNTIYF.

The chain joins TRBV2 to TRBJ1-2; tentatively, D is TRBD1 (5 bases). Per germline, CDR1 SNHLY and CDR2 FYNNEI. The CDR3 has 13 amino acids. The ends were cut back, 3 bases at V and 4 bases at J, with 9 bases in the middle. The CDR3 region has the DNA TGTGCCAGCAGTGACCAGGGTACCTATGGCTACACCTTC. It is translated as CASSDQGTYGYTF.

The J gene is TRBJ1-2, the V gene TRBV12-3 or TRBV12-4; possibly TRBD1 for D (5 bases). The CDR3 is made up of 13 amino acids. V was trimmed by 3 bases and J by 2 bases, leaving 7 bases between them. The CDR3 is CASSLGGNYGYTF. CDR3 DNA sequence: TGTGCCAGCAGTTTGGGGGGGAACTATGGCTACACCTTC.

This clonotype was picked up a small number of times. The gene calls are TRBV20-1 and TRBJ2-7; 8 bases are shared with TRBD2. CDR1 and CDR2 (germline): DFQATT, SNEGSKA (reference sequence). The CDR3 runs 12 residues. Unmatched junction bases numbered 2, after V lost 1 base and J lost 6 bases. The CDR3 DNA reads as TGCAGTGCTAGAGGGACTAGCTCCGAGCAGTACTTC. This encodes CSARGTSSEQYF.

This clonotype came up a few times. The genes are TRBV7-3 and TRBJ1-1; 10 bases fit TRBD1. This CDR3 is 15 amino acids long. Trimming removed 5 bases from V and 3 bases from J; junction bases left unmatched: 6. Germline V gene lookup returns CDR1 SGHTA and CDR2 FQGTGA. The CDR3 spells CASSLRDRGDTEAFF. The CDR3 nucleotides are TGTGCCAGCAGCCTCCGGGACAGGGGTGACACTGAAGCTTTCTTT.

CDR3: CSARGQGAEAFF. The CDR3 bases are TGCAGTGCTAGAGGGCAGGGGGCTGAAGCTTTCTTT. The genes are TRBV20-1 and TRBJ1-1; 7 bases map to TRBD1. The length of the CDR3 is 12 residues. Trimming cost V 1 base and J 6 bases; bases outside gene matches: 2. In germline, CDR1 is DFQATT, CDR2 SNEGSKA (reference sequence).

The chain joins TRBV27 to TRBJ1-4, with 8 nucleotides matching TRBD1. This CDR3 is built from 15 residues. CDR1 and CDR2 (germline): MNHEY, SMNVEV (reference sequence). V lost 5 bases to trimming and J lost 8 bases; unmatched junction nucleotides: 10. CDR3 bases: TGTGCCAGCAGTCCGTCACCAGGGGGCCGGGAAAAACTGTTTTTT. Protein product: CASSPSPGGREKLFF. Complete variable domain (other parts from reference TRBV27 and TRBJ1-4): EAQVTQNPRYLITVTGKKLTVTCSQNMNHEYMSWYRQDPGLGLRQIYYSMNVEVTDKGDVPEGYKVSRKEKRNFPLILESPSPNQTSLYFCASSPSPGGREKLFFGSGTQLSVL.

This clonotype has a handful of counts. The chain joins TRBV6-1 to TRBJ1-6; TRBD1 might be the D (5 bases). CDR3 length: 17 residues. Germline V gene data show CDR1 as MNHNS and CDR2 as SASEGT. The V gene lost 6 bases and the J gene lost 0 bases, with 15 bases spanning the gap. This chain's CDR3 is CASRGTDQSSYNSPLHF. CDR3 nucleotides: TGTGCCAGCAGGGGGACTGACCAGAGCTCCTATAATTCACCCCTCCACTTT.

This clonotype was counted only a few times. This chain joins TRBV7-3 and TRBJ2-2; maybe TRBD2 (5 bases). The V end was cut by 5 bases, the J end by 8 bases, with 15 bases between. CDR3 size: 14 residues. From germline, CDR1 is SGHTA and CDR2 FQGTGA. CDR3 nucleotides: TGTGCCAGCAGCGGTGGGAGTTTGAGGGGGGAGCTGTTTTTT. Its protein is CASSGGSLRGELFF. Complete variable domain (other parts from reference TRBV7-3 and TRBJ2-2): GAGVSQTPSNKVTEKGKYVELRCDPISGHTALYWYRQSLGQGPEFLIYFQGTGAADDSGLPNDRFFAVRPEGSVSTLKIQRTERGDSAVYLCASSGGSLRGELFFGEGSRLTVL.

This clonotype was observed a few times. The chain is built from TRBV25-1 and TRBJ2-7; 7 bases map to TRBD1. Germline values: CDR1 MGHDK, CDR2 SYGVNS. After removal of 6 bases from V and 0 bases from J, the junction contained 8 bases not matched to a gene. There are 15 residues in the CDR3. CDR3 in DNA: TGTGCCAGCAGGGGTGTAGGGACAGTCTCCTACGAGCAGTACTTC. It translates to CASRGVGTVSYEQYF.

This clonotype was recorded a few times. This rearrangement joins TRBV20-1 to TRBJ1-2; D is ambiguous. The CDR3 spans 15 residues. V lost 5 bases and J lost 8, with 24 bases in between. Germline V gene data show CDR1 as DFQATT and CDR2 as SNEGSKA (reference sequence). CDR3 residues: CSARRRLNTAEGYTF. The DNA for the CDR3 is TGCAGTGCTCGAAGACGGCTTAATACAGCGGAGGGCTACACCTTC.